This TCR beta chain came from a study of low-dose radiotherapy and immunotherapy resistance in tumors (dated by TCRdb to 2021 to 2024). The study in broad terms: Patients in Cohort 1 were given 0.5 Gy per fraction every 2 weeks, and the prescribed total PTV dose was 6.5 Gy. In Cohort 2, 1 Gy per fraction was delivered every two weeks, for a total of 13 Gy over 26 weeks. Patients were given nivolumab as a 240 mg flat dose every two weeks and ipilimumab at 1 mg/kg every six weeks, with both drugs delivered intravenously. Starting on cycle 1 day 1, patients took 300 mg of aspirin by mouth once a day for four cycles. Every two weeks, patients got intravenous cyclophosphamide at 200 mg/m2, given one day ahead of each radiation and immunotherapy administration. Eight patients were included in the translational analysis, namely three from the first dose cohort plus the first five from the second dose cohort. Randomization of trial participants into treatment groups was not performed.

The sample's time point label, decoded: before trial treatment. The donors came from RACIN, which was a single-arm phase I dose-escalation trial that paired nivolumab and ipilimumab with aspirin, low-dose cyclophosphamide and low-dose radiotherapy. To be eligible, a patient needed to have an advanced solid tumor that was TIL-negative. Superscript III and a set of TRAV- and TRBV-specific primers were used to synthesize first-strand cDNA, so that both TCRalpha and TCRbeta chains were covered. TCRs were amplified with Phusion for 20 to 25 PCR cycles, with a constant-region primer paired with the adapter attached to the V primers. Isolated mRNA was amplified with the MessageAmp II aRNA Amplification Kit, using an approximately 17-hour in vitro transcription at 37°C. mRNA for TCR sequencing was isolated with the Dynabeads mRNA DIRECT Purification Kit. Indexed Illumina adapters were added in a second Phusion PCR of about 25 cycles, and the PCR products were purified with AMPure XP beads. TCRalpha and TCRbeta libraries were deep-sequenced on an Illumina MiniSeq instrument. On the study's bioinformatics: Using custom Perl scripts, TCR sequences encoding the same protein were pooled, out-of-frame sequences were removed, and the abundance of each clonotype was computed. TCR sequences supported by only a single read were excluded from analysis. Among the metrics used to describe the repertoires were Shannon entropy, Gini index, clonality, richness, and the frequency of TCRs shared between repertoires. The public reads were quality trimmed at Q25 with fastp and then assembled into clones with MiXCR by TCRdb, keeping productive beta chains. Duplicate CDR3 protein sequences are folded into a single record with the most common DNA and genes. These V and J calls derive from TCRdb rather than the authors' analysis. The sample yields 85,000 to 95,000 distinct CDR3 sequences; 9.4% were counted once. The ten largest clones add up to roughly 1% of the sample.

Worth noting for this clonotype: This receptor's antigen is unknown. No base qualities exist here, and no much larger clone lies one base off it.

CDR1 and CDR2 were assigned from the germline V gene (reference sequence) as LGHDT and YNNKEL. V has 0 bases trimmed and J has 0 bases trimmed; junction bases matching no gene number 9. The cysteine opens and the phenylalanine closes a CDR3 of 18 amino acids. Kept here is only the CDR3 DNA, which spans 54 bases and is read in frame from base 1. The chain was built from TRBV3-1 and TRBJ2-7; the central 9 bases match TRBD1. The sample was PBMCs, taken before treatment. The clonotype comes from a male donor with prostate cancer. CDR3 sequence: CASSQESLGQGSSYEQYF. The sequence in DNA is TGTGCCAGCAGCCAAGAAAGTTTGGGACAGGGAAGCTCCTACGAGCAGTACTTC.